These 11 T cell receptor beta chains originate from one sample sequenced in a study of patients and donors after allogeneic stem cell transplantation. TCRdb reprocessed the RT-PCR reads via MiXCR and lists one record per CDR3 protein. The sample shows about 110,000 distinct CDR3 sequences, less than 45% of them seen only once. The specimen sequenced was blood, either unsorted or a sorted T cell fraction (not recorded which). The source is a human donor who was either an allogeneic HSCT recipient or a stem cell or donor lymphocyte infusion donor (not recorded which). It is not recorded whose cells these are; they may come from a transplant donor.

CDR3 amino acids: CASSPDLRSTDTQYF. In nucleotides, the CDR3 is TGTGCCAGCTCACCGGACTTGCGTAGCACAGATACGCAGTATTTT. The rearrangement joins TRBV18 to TRBJ2-3; D may be TRBD2 (5 bases). From germline, CDR1 is KGHSH and CDR2 LQKENI. The CDR3 extends over 15 amino acids. Trimming stripped 3 bases from V and 0 bases from J, with 10 bases between.

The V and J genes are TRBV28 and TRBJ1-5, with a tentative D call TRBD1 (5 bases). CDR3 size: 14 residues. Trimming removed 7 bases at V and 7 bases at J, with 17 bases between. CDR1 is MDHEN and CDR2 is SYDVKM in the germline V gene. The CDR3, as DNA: TGTGCCAGCACCCCCGTCAGGGTGGGACAGCCCCAGCATTTT. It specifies CASTPVRVGQPQHF.

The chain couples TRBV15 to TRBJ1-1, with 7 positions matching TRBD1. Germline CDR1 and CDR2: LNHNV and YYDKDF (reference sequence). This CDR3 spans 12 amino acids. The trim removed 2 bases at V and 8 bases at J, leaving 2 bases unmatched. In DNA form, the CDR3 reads TGTGCCACCAGCAGATGGACAGGCGAAGCTTTCTTT. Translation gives CATSRWTGEAFF. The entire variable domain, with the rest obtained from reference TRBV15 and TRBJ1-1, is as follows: DAMVIQNPRYQVTQFGKPVTLSCSQTLNHNVMYWYQQKSSQAPKLLFHYYDKDFNNEADTPDNFQSRRPNTSFCFLDIRSPGLGDTAMYLCATSRWTGEAFFGQGTRLTVV.

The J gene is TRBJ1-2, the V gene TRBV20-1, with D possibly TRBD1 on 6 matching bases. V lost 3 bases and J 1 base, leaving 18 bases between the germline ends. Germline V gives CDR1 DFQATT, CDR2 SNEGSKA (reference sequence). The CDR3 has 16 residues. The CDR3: CSARSGAELYNYGYTF. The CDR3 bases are TGCAGTGCTAGGTCGGGGGCAGAGCTATATAACTATGGCTACACCTTC.

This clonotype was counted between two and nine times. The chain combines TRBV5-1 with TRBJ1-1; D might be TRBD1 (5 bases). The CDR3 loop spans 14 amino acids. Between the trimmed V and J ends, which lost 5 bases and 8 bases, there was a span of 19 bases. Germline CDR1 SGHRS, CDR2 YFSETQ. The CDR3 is CASSLGGNSLEAFF. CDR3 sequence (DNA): TGCGCCAGCAGTCTTGGGGGGAATTCCCTAGAAGCTTTCTTT.

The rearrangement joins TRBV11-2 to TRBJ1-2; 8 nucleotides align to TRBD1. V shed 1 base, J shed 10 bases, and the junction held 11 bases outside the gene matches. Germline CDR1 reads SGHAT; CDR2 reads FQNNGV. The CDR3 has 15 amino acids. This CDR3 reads CASSLGPGQEIDYTF. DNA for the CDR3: TGTGCCAGCAGCTTAGGGCCGGGACAGGAAATAGACTACACCTTC.

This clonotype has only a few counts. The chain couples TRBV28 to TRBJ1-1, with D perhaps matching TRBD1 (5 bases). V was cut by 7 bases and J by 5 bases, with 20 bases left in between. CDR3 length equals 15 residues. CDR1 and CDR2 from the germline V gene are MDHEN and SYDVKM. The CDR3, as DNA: TGTGCCAGCAACCCTTCAGGCAAGGGGCATACTGAAGCTTTCTTT. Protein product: CASNPSGKGHTEAFF.

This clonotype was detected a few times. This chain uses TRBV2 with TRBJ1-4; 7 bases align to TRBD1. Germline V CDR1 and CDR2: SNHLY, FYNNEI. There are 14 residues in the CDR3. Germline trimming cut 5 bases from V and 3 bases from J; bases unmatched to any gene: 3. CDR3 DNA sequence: TGTGCCAGCAGTCGAGGGACAGCTAATGAAAAACTGTTTTTT. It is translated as CASSRGTANEKLFF.

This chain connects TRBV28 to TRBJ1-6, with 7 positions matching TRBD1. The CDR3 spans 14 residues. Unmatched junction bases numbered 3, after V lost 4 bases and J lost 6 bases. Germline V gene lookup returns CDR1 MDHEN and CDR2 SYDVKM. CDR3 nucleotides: TGTGCCAGCAGTTCGGGGACAGCTAATTCACCCCTCCACTTT. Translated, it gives CASSSGTANSPLHF.

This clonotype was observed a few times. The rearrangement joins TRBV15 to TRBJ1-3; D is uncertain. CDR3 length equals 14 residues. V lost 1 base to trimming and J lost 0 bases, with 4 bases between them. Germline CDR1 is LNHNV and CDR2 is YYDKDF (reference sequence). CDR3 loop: CATSRVSSGNTIYF. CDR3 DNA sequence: TGTGCCACCAGCAGAGTCAGCTCTGGAAACACCATATATTTT.

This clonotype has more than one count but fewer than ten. CDR3 bases: TGTGCCAGCAGTTTAGACGGGAGGAGGCAAGAGACCCAGTACTTC. It encodes CASSLDGRRQETQYF. The chain couples TRBV12-3 or TRBV12-4 to TRBJ2-5; 7 bases agree with TRBD2. V lost 1 base and J lost 2; bases outside the gene matches: 4. The CDR3 has 15 residues.